Detailed here is one T cell receptor beta chain. The data belong to a study of T cell changes during pregnancy in multiple sclerosis. Some clones are missing from TCRdb's copy, which holds only in-frame ones; the method was immunoSEQ multiplex PCR. This sample carries approximately 70,000 clones, about 94% of them seen once, and the ten largest clones take 0.13% to 0.15%. Germline lookup yields CDR1 SGHRS and CDR2 YFSETQ. Deletions cut 4 bases from V and 7 bases from J, with 17 bases between. The CDR3 loop spans 14 amino acids. The sequenced sample was CD4+ T cells from peripheral blood mononuclear cells, obtained after pregnancy. The rearrangement uses TRBV5-1 and TRBJ1-2, with a weak D call TRBD1 (6 bases). The clonotype was recovered from a female donor with multiple sclerosis, enrolled in a pregnancy study. The CDR3 here is CASSPTGTSLGYTF. DNA of the CDR3: TGCGCCAGCAGCCCGACAGGTACCTCCCTTGGCTACACCTTC.